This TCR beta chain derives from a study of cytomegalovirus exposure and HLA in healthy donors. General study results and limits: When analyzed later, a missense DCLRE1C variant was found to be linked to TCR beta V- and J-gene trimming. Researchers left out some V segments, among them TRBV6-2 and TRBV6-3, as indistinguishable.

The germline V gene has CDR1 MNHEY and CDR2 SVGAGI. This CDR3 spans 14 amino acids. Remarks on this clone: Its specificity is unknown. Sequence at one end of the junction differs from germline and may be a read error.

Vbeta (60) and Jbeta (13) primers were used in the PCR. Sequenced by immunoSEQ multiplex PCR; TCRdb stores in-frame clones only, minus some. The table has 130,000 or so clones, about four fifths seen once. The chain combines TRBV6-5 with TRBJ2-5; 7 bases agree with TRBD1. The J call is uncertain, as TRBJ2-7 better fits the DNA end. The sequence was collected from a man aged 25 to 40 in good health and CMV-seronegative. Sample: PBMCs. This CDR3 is CASSDSLDRDEQYF. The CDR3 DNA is TGTGCCAGCAGTGACTCCCTAGACAGGGACGAGCAGTACTTC.